The 8 T cell receptor beta chains given below trace back to one sample, sequenced in a study of blood T cell repertoires in COVID-19. Libraries were prepared by immunoSEQ multiplex PCR; TCRdb keeps only in-frame clonotypes and omits some of them. The sample consists of 200,000 to 250,000 clones, about 81% of them appearing once. Specimen: PBMCs or T cells enriched from blood (not recorded which). Every receptor here comes from a man in his forties who had recovered from COVID-19.

This rearrangement joins TRBV29-1 to TRBJ2-2; D unresolved. With 2 bases removed from V and 8 bases from J, the gap between germline ends came to 6 bases. The CDR3 is 11 amino acids. CDR1 is SQVTM, CDR2 ANQGSEA, per germline. CDR3 protein: CSVETAGELFF. The CDR3 DNA sequence: TGCAGCGTTGAAACCGCGGGGGAGCTGTTTTTT.

The chain combines TRBV2 with TRBJ1-2; tentatively, D is TRBD1 (6 bases). The CDR3 runs 14 residues. CDR1 is SNHLY, CDR2 FYNNEI, per germline. Trimming shortened V by 3 bases and J by 5 bases, and 13 bases separated the two germline ends. CDR3 sequence (DNA): TGTGCCAGCAGTGATCAGGGGACGGGTTATGGCTACACCTTC. Its translation: CASSDQGTGYGYTF.

This chain links TRBV27 with TRBJ1-1, with TRBD1 as a possible D gene (6 bases). The CDR3 has 15 amino acids. V dropped 3 bases and J dropped 5 bases, with 16 bases sitting between them. Germline V gene data show CDR1 as MNHEY and CDR2 as SMNVEV (reference sequence). The CDR3 region is CASSFRGRGSTEAFF. The CDR3 nucleotides read TGTGCCAGCAGTTTTCGAGGCAGGGGCTCTACTGAAGCTTTCTTT.

The CDR3 protein is CASNQPGGANTEAFF. CDR3 in DNA: TGTGCCAGCAACCAACCGGGGGGGGCTAATACTGAAGCTTTCTTT. The rearrangement uses TRBV5-8 and TRBJ1-1; a possible D gene is TRBD1 (6 bases). The V gene's germline CDR1 is SGHTS and CDR2 YDEGEE. This CDR3 contains 15 residues. Between the trimmed V and J ends, which lost 6 bases and 5 bases, there was a span of 20 bases.

This sequence joins TRBV9 and TRBJ2-1; weak D call: TRBD1 (6 bases). CDR1 SGDLS and CDR2 YYNGEE come from the germline V gene. CDR3 size: 17 residues. Trimming removed 4 bases at V and 7 bases at J, with 24 bases between. The CDR3 DNA is TGTGCCAGCAGCCATTCGGCAAGAGGACAGAGTTCGAATGAGCAGTTCTTC. It encodes CASSHSARGQSSNEQFF.

The V gene is TRBV5-1, the J gene TRBJ1-2; maybe TRBD1 (6 bases). Trimming took off 2 bases at V and 7 bases at J, with 12 bases between the two ends. The V gene's germline CDR1 is SGHRS and CDR2 YFSETQ. The CDR3 spans 13 residues. The DNA for the CDR3 is TGCGCCAGCAGCTTAACAGGGTTGGGTGGCTACACCTTC. It is translated as CASSLTGLGGYTF.

The DNA for the CDR3 is TGTGCCAGCAGTTTATATCCAGGAGGCTACACCTTC. Its translation is CASSLYPGGYTF. The J gene is TRBJ1-2, the V gene TRBV12-3 or TRBV12-4; D not certain. V shed 2 bases and J shed 8 bases, with 9 bases lying between them. The CDR3 consists of 12 residues.

V and J are TRBV5-6 and TRBJ2-3; 10 bases are a match to TRBD2. V shed 0 bases, J shed 2 bases, and the junction held 3 bases outside the gene matches. Germline loops: CDR1 SGHDT, CDR2 YYEEEE. The CDR3 contains 16 residues. CDR3 bases: TGTGCCAGCAGCTTGGAACTAGCGGGATTCACAGATACGCAGTATTTT. Its translation: CASSLELAGFTDTQYF.